One and the same sample provided the 8 T cell receptor beta chains below, sequenced in a study of identical twins. TCRdb reprocessed the 5' RACE reads with MiXCR, giving one entry per CDR3 protein. The sample lists some 1,700,000 distinct CDR3 sequences; more than 30% were seen once. The sequenced sample consisted of cord blood. Every receptor here comes from a newborn girl in good health.

The rearrangement joins TRBV5-6 to TRBJ2-3, with D uncertain. The CDR3 covers 13 residues. CDR1 is SGHDT, CDR2 YYEEEE, per germline. V lost 4 bases and J 4 bases, leaving 10 bases between the germline ends. This chain's CDR3 is CASSTTWADTQYF. CDR3 DNA: TGTGCCAGCAGCACCACCTGGGCAGATACGCAGTATTTT.

This clonotype appeared a few times. The chain combines TRBV28 with TRBJ2-7; D is unresolved. This CDR3 comprises 14 residues. Germline V gene data show CDR1 as MDHEN and CDR2 as SYDVKM. V lost 5 bases and J 3 bases, leaving 14 bases between the germline ends. For the CDR3, the DNA is TGTGCCAGCAGTCCAGCCTACCCGAGCTACGAGCAGTACTTC. Protein product: CASSPAYPSYEQYF.

The CDR3 reads CSAPGTGSGKLFF. The DNA for the CDR3 is TGCAGTGCTCCCGGGACGGGATCTGGAAAACTGTTTTTT. This chain uses TRBV20-1 with TRBJ1-4, with D possibly being TRBD1 (5 bases). Trimming removed 5 bases at V and 10 bases at J, with 17 bases between. The CDR3 has 13 amino acids. Germline CDR1 reads DFQATT; CDR2 reads SNEGSKA (reference sequence).

V usage is TRBV4-1 and J usage is TRBJ1-1, with 8 positions matching TRBD1. V was clipped by 0 bases and J by 10 bases; unmatched bases: 4. The CDR3 spans 13 residues. The germline V gene has CDR1 MGHRA and CDR2 YSYEKL. The CDR3 loop is CASSQEGRGRAFF. In DNA form, the CDR3 reads TGCGCCAGCAGCCAAGAGGGCAGGGGGCGAGCTTTCTTT.

This clonotype was picked up a small number of times. The chain joins TRBV27 to TRBJ1-4; D perhaps matches TRBD1 (5 bases). The ends were cut back, 6 bases at V and 10 bases at J, with 21 bases in the middle. Germline CDR1 and CDR2: MNHEY and SMNVEV (reference sequence). CDR3 length: 15 residues. The CDR3 nucleotides are TGTGCCAGCAGGGGAGCCTCGGGGCCGGCGGGAAAACTGTTTTTT. Its protein product is CASRGASGPAGKLFF.

The table lists this clonotype with a few counts. V usage is TRBV6-6 and J usage is TRBJ1-4; D possibly corresponds to TRBD1 (6 bases). Per germline, CDR1 MNHNY and CDR2 SVGAGI (reference sequence). There are 18 residues in the CDR3. The germline V and J ends were trimmed by 6 bases and 0 bases, with 20 bases remaining between them. As DNA, the CDR3 is TGTGCCAGCAGATCCTTTCGACAGGCACCTGCAACTAATGAAAAACTGTTTTTT. Translation gives CASRSFRQAPATNEKLFF.

Worth noting for this clonotype: A much larger clone lies a single base off, so this may be a read error. This chain joins TRBV29-1 and TRBJ2-1; D is possibly TRBD1 or TRBD2 (5 bases each). This CDR3 has 16 residues. Germline loops: CDR1 SQVTM, CDR2 ANQGSEA. V was clipped by 7 bases and J by 6 bases, with 25 bases between them. CDR3 sequence: CSGKGPGQGSSNEQFF. CDR3 in DNA: TGCAGCGGTAAAGGGCCGGGGCAGGGAAGTTCCAATGAGCAGTTCTTC.

In its sample, this clonotype was seen a few times. The V call is TRBV7-2, the J call TRBJ2-1; possible D gene TRBD1, 6 bases. The CDR3 has 17 amino acids. Trimming cost V 5 bases and J 0 bases, with 17 bases left between them. Germline CDR1 reads SGHTA; CDR2 reads FQGNSA. The CDR3: CASSPSLGTTSYNEQFF. For the CDR3, the DNA is TGTGCCAGCAGCCCTAGCCTTGGGACAACCTCCTACAATGAGCAGTTCTTC. The variable domain in full, completed from reference TRBV7-2 and TRBJ2-1, reads GAGVSQSPSNKVTEKGKDVELRCDPISGHTALYWYRQSLGQGLEFLIYFQGNSAPDKSGLPSDRFSAERTGGSVSTLTIQRTQQEDSAVYLCASSPSLGTTSYNEQFFGPGTRLTVL.